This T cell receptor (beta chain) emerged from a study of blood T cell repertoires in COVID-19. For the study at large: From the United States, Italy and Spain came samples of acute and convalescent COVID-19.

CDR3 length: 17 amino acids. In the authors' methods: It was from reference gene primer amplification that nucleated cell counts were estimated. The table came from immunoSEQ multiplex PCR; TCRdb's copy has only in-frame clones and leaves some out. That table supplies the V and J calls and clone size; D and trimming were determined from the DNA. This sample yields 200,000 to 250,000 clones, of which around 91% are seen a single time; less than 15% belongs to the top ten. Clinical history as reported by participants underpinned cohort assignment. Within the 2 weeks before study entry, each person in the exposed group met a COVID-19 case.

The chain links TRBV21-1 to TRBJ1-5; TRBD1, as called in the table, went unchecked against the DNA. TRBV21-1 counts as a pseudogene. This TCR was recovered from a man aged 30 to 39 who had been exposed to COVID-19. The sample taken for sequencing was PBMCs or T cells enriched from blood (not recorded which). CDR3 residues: CASGSGTGKFCNQPQHF. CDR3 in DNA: TGTGCCAGCGGTTCCGGGACAGGGAAATTTTGCAATCAGCCCCAGCATTTT.